The clone carrying this T cell receptor (beta chain) was seen a few times. Its cognate antigen is unknown. This sample was included in a study of T cells in Graves' hyperthyroidism and ophthalmopathy. The study, taken as a whole, reports: Blood shared most expanded thyroid clonotypes above 0.001.

CDR3 size: 14 residues. Deletions cut 8 bases from V and 2 bases from J, with 15 bases between. CDR1 and CDR2 (germline): LNHDA, SQIVND (reference sequence). The TCR beta CDR3 regions underwent amplification using RNA transcripts as the source. TCR CDR3 underwent first-round RT-PCR with the HTBI primer set. Each CDR3 protein is one row after TCRdb ran MiXCR on the multiplex PCR reads. The sample consists of more than 300,000 distinct CDR3 sequences, over 11% of them appearing once. Uncontrolled infection, other autoimmune disease, pregnancy or lactation barred patients from enrollment. Diagnoses used clinical symptoms, serum thyroxine and TRAb, thyroid ultrasound and orbital computed tomography.

This TCR came from a woman in her twenties or thirties with Graves' hyperthyroidism. The rearrangement uses TRBV19 and TRBJ2-5; no definite D call. The sample was blood. The CDR3 bases are TGTGCCAGTGGTTCCCCCCCAGAGCAAGAGACCCAGTACTTC. Amino acids: CASGSPPEQETQYF.